Described below is a single T cell receptor (beta chain) sequence and its context. This CDR3 region has 15 residues. Germline-derived CDR1 and CDR2 are SGHVS and FQNEAQ. The ends were cut back, 6 bases at V and 7 bases at J, with 21 bases in the middle. This record comes from a study of blood T cell repertoires in COVID-19. Across the study: Nucleic acid was either cDNA or gDNA, and it came from T cells, B-cell-depleted T cells, or PBMCs.

Per the original methods: Amplification with reference gene primers provided the estimates of nucleated cell counts. Profiled with immunoSEQ multiplex PCR; TCRdb holds only in-frame clones, not every one. V and J calls and clone size are those listed in that table; D and trimming were worked out from the DNA. Altogether 270,000 or so clones are present, about 91% being singletons, with the ten largest covering more than 0.95%. The study recruited people aged roughly 18 to 100 years across about two dozen US areas. Clinical history as reported by participants underpinned cohort assignment. The chain has TRBV7-8 and TRBJ2-5; possible D gene TRBD2, 5 bases. This sequence originates from a woman between 35 and 50 years old with acute COVID-19. Sequenced material: PBMCs or T cells enriched from blood (not recorded which). CDR3 DNA sequence: TGTGCCAGCAGATCGCGGGTACTAGATGGCGCGACCCAGTACTTC. Translating it yields CASRSRVLDGATQYF.